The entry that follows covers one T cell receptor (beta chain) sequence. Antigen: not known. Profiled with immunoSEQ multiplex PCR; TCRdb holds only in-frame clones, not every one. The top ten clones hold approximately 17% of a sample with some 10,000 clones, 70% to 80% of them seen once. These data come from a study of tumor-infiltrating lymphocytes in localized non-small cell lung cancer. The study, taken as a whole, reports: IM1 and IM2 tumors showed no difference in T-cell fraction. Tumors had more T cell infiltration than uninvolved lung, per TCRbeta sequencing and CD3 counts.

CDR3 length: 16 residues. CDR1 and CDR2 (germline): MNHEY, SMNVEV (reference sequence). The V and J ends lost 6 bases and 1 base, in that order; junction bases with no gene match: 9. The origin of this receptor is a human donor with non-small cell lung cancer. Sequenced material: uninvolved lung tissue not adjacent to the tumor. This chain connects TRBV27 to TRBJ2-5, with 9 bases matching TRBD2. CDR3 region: CASRIFSGGLQETQYF. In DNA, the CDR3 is TGTGCCAGCAGGATCTTTAGCGGGGGCCTCCAAGAGACCCAGTACTTC.